This T cell receptor (beta chain) originates from a study of Tregs in tolerant kidney transplant recipients. Study results and caveats: Biological reproducibility was not directly addressed, but technical replication error appeared minimal. Few patients were studied, so findings need validation in larger groups. In tolerant patients, donor-specific Tregs outgrew total Tregs, suggesting antigen-driven expansion.

The trim removed 0 bases at V and 7 bases at J, leaving 11 bases unmatched. Germline V gene data show CDR1 as SGHRS and CDR2 as YFSETQ. The length of the CDR3 is 17 residues. Mixed chimerism was transient after nonmyeloablative marrow transplants from related graft donors. CD4+CD25+CD127- Tregs, CD4+CD25- non-Tregs, CD4 and CD8 cells were sorted. The method was immunoSEQ multiplex PCR; TCRdb's version includes in-frame clones alone and lacks a portion of them. The sample lists roughly 86,000 clones; 80% to 95% were seen once. Turning to this clone: Its antigen is undetermined.

This material consisted of CD4+ T cells from blood (PBMCs), taken 12 months after the transplant. This TCR came from a human patient who received a combined kidney and bone marrow transplant. T cells may partly derive from the graft donor. The rearrangement joins TRBV5-1 to TRBJ1-4, with 8 bases lining up with TRBD1. As DNA, the CDR3 is TGCGCCAGCAGCTTGGCCACTACCGGGACAGGCGGTGAAAAACTGTTTTTT. It encodes CASSLATTGTGGEKLFF.